This is a list of T cell receptor beta chains from one sample in a study of CD8+ T cells in alopecia areata. This table comes from immunoSEQ multiplex PCR, and its TCRdb copy is limited to in-frame clones, with some not included. Of 200,000 to 250,000 clones listed, around 65% are singletons. The sample here was CD4+ T cells sorted from blood, taken at week 4, from a patient treated with tofacitinib. The origin of the receptors is a human donor with alopecia areata. CDR3s include the opening cysteine and the closing phenylalanine or tryptophan. The D gene is left open where the match is weak. Clone size, where shown, is once, few, many, or a class for clones that have expanded.

CDR3nt: TGTGCCAGCAGCCCCGACCCGGTCAGGCAAACCACTGAAGCTTTCTTT; CDR3aa: CASSPDPVRQTTEAFF; v_gene: TRBV2; j_gene: TRBJ1-1; abundance: NA; d_gene: NA
CDR3nt: TGTGCCAGTAGTCCACCATGGTACTATAGCAATCAGCCCCAGCATTTT; CDR3aa: CASSPPWYYSNQPQHF; v_gene: TRBV19; j_gene: TRBJ1-5; abundance: few; d_gene: NA
CDR3nt: TGTGCCAGCAGCTTGGTAGGGGGTGAGATGATCTTC; CDR3aa: CASSLVGGEMIF; v_gene: TRBV5-6; j_gene: TRBJ2-1; abundance: NA; d_gene: NA
CDR3nt: TGCAGCGTGGGACAGGGGGCTCATGGCTACACCTTC; CDR3aa: CSVGQGAHGYTF; v_gene: TRBV29-1; j_gene: TRBJ1-2; abundance: NA; d_gene: TRBD1
CDR3nt: TGTGCCAGCAGCGTCTCCCAGGGGGTGAACACTGAAGCTTTCTTT; CDR3aa: CASSVSQGVNTEAFF; v_gene: TRBV9; j_gene: TRBJ1-1; abundance: NA; d_gene: TRBD1
CDR3nt: TGTGCCAGCAGCGCCCAGACAGGGAGAGAGACCCAGTACTTC; CDR3aa: CASSAQTGRETQYF; v_gene: TRBV6-1; j_gene: TRBJ2-5; abundance: NA; d_gene: TRBD1
CDR3nt: TGCAGCCAAAGACAGGGCGGGGAGACCCAGTACTTC; CDR3aa: CSQRQGGETQYF; v_gene: TRBV29-1; j_gene: TRBJ2-5; abundance: NA; d_gene: TRBD1
CDR3nt: TGTGCCAGCAGCCCCCAGGCTGGGGTTAATTCACCCCTCCACTTT; CDR3aa: CASSPQAGVNSPLHF; v_gene: TRBV9; j_gene: TRBJ1-6; abundance: NA; d_gene: NA
CDR3nt: TGTGCCAGCAGCTTGGGGCGGGACTCACCCCTCCACTTT; CDR3aa: CASSLGRDSPLHF; v_gene: TRBV7-9; j_gene: TRBJ1-6; abundance: NA; d_gene: NA
CDR3nt: TGTGCCAGCAGCTCAAGACTAGCGGGGGGATCAGAGACCCAGTACTTC; CDR3aa: CASSSRLAGGSETQYF; v_gene: TRBV7-8; j_gene: TRBJ2-5; abundance: NA; d_gene: TRBD2
CDR3nt: TGTGCCACCAGCAGAGCGGGCAGCGGCCAGCCCCAGCATTTT; CDR3aa: CATSRAGSGQPQHF; v_gene: TRBV15; j_gene: TRBJ1-5; abundance: NA; d_gene: NA
CDR3nt: TGTGCCTGCCAACCTAGCGGGGAGCTCACAGATACGCAGTATTTT; CDR3aa: CACQPSGELTDTQYF; v_gene: TRBV30; j_gene: TRBJ2-3; abundance: NA; d_gene: TRBD2
CDR3nt: TGCGCCAGCAGTAAGGACAGTGTCGGGCAGCAGTACTTC; CDR3aa: CASSKDSVGQQYF; v_gene: TRBV5-1; j_gene: TRBJ2-7; abundance: once; d_gene: NA
CDR3nt: TGTGCCTGGAGTGCTGGTTATGGCTACACCTTC; CDR3aa: CAWSAGYGYTF; v_gene: TRBV30; j_gene: TRBJ1-2; abundance: NA; d_gene: NA
CDR3nt: TGCGCCAGCCGTCGCGGGGACGCAACCATTCAGTACTTC; CDR3aa: CASRRGDATIQYF; v_gene: TRBV10-2; j_gene: TRBJ2-4; abundance: few; d_gene: NA
CDR3nt: TGTGCCTGGACCCTACAGGGGACTGGAAACACCATATATTTT; CDR3aa: CAWTLQGTGNTIYF; v_gene: TRBV30; j_gene: TRBJ1-3; abundance: NA; d_gene: TRBD1
CDR3nt: TGTGCTAGTGGTCTGGGACTAGCGGGGGGGCTGTCTAATGAGCAGTTCTTC; CDR3aa: CASGLGLAGGLSNEQFF; v_gene: TRBV12-5; j_gene: TRBJ2-1; abundance: NA; d_gene: TRBD2
CDR3nt: TGTGCCACTGGGACAGGGGAAGGACAGCCCCAGCATTTT; CDR3aa: CATGTGEGQPQHF; v_gene: TRBV10-3; j_gene: TRBJ1-5; abundance: NA; d_gene: TRBD1
CDR3nt: TGCGCCAGCAGCCAAGACAGGAAGGCTTTTGGAAACACCATATATTTT; CDR3aa: CASSQDRKAFGNTIYF; v_gene: TRBV4-1; j_gene: TRBJ1-3; abundance: NA; d_gene: NA
CDR3nt: TGTGCCTCTTCCAAGATTGGGGATCAGCCCCAGCATTTT; CDR3aa: CASSKIGDQPQHF; v_gene: TRBV30; j_gene: TRBJ1-5; abundance: NA; d_gene: NA
CDR3nt: TGTGCCAGCAGCCCCGTAGCGGGCCGCTCTGGGGCCAACGTCCTGACTTTC; CDR3aa: CASSPVAGRSGANVLTF; v_gene: TRBV7-2; j_gene: TRBJ2-6; abundance: few; d_gene: TRBD2
CDR3nt: TGCGCCAGCAGCTTCCAGGAAAATTCACCCCTCCACTTT; CDR3aa: CASSFQENSPLHF; v_gene: TRBV5-1; j_gene: TRBJ1-6; abundance: NA; d_gene: NA
CDR3nt: TGCAGCGTTCGAACTAGCGGGGTCGAGACCCAGTACTTC; CDR3aa: CSVRTSGVETQYF; v_gene: TRBV29-1; j_gene: TRBJ2-5; abundance: NA; d_gene: TRBD2
CDR3nt: TGTGCCAGCTCACCGGGCAGTTGGGATCAGCCCCAGCATTTT; CDR3aa: CASSPGSWDQPQHF; v_gene: TRBV18; j_gene: TRBJ1-5; abundance: NA; d_gene: NA
CDR3nt: TGTGCCATCAGTGATTTGGAGACCCAGTACTTC; CDR3aa: CAISDLETQYF; v_gene: TRBV10-3; j_gene: TRBJ2-5; abundance: NA; d_gene: NA
CDR3nt: TGTGCCAGCAGTGATAGCGGGGGGGCCTCAGATACGCAGTATTTT; CDR3aa: CASSDSGGASDTQYF; v_gene: TRBV25-1; j_gene: TRBJ2-3; abundance: once; d_gene: TRBD2